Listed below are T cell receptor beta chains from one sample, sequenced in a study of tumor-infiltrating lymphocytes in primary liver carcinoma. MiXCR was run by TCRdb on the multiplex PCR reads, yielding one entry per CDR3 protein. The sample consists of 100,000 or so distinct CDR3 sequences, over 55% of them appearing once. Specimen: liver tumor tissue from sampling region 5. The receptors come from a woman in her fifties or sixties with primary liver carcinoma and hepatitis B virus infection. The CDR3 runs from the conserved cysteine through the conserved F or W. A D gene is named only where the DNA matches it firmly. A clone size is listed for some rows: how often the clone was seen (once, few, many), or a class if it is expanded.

CASSPASTGKGYTF | TGTGCCAGCTCACCCGCCTCCACAGGGAAGGGCTACACCTTC | TRBJ1-2 | NA | TRBV18 | NA
CASSLAGAGGATSQEIQYF | TGCGCCAGCAGCTTGGCAGGGGCAGGGGGCGCCACAAGCCAAGAGATCCAGTATTTC | TRBJ2-5 | TRBD1 | TRBV5-1 | NA
CTSSPSRSTDTQYF | TGTACCAGCAGCCCTAGCAGGAGCACAGATACGCAGTATTTT | TRBJ2-3 | NA | TRBV7-9 | NA
CASGRGPNSYNEQFF | TGTGCCAGCGGGCGGGGACCGAACTCCTACAATGAGCAGTTCTTC | TRBJ2-1 | NA | TRBV11-2 | large
CASSRGTGRGTEAFF | TGTGCCAGCTCACGCGGGACAGGGAGGGGCACTGAAGCTTTCTTT | TRBJ1-1 | TRBD1 | TRBV18 | NA
CASCRPESTEAFF | TGTGCCAGCTGCCGGCCAGAGAGCACTGAAGCTTTCTTT | TRBJ1-1 | NA | TRBV4-2 | NA
CAAAGEMDTDTQYF | TGCGCCGCCGCGGGAGAAATGGACACAGATACGCAGTATTTT | TRBJ2-3 | TRBD2 | TRBV10-1 | NA
CAGSRGGWQYF | TGTGCCGGCAGCCGAGGGGGGTGGCAGTACTTC | TRBJ2-7 | NA | TRBV11-2 | NA
CVSSFSTTFRGNEQFF | TGCGTCAGCAGCTTCTCCACGACATTTAGGGGTAACGAGCAGTTCTTC | TRBJ2-1 | NA | TRBV5-1 | NA
CVGSLPFGSPLHF | TGTGTCGGCAGCCTCCCTTTTGGTTCACCCCTCCACTTT | TRBJ1-6 | NA | TRBV11-2 | once
CAGSRGLVLQETQYF | TGTGCTGGCAGCCGGGGACTAGTCCTCCAAGAGACCCAGTACTTC | TRBJ2-5 | TRBD2 | TRBV11-2 | few
CASRLDRGDGYTF | TGTGCCAGCAGATTAGACAGGGGAGATGGCTACACTTTC | TRBJ1-2 | TRBD1 | TRBV11-2 | NA
CASSPRSLGMGGANVLTF | TGTGCCAGCAGTCCAAGAAGTCTGGGGATGGGTGGGGCCAACGTCCTGACTTTC | TRBJ2-6 | NA | TRBV12-3/TRBV12-4 | many
CASSLGGGSNNEQFF | TGTGCCAGCAGCTTAGGTGGGGGCTCCAACAATGAGCAGTTCTTC | TRBJ2-1 | NA | TRBV11-2 | medium-sized
CASSFYICSADRESYEQYF | NA | TRBJ2-7 | NA | TRBV11-2 | NA
CANSLEGSGRAEQYF | TGTGCCAACAGCTTAGAGGGTAGCGGGAGGGCCGAGCAATACTTC | TRBJ2-7 | TRBD2 | TRBV11-2 | NA
CASSSSGSGNTEAFF | TGTGCCAGCAGTTCATCGGGGTCGGGGAACACTGAAGCTTTCTTT | TRBJ1-1 | NA | TRBV12-3/TRBV12-4 | NA
CASSYRGSSGELFF | TGTGCCAGCAGTTACAGGGGGAGCTCCGGGGAGCTGTTTTTT | TRBJ2-2 | NA | TRBV6-5 | many
CVNSELGAGEETQYF | TGTGTCAACAGTGAATTGGGGGCTGGGGAGGAGACCCAGTACTTC | TRBJ2-5 | NA | TRBV6-1 | NA
CASSERQGMNTEAFF | TGCGCCAGCAGTGAGCGACAGGGGATGAACACTGAAGCTTTCTTT | TRBJ1-1 | TRBD1 | TRBV10-1 | many
CASMQGQAGANSLTF | TGCGCCAGCATGCAGGGCCAGGCTGGGGCCAACAGCCTGACTTTC | TRBJ2-6 | NA | TRBV10-2 | NA
CASSLGDSNEQFF | TGTGCCAGCAGCTTAGGAGACAGCAATGAGCAGTTCTTC | TRBJ2-1 | NA | TRBV11-3 | large
CASSISYNEHFF | TGTGCCAGCAGTATATCATACAATGAGCACTTCTTC | TRBJ2-1 | NA | TRBV12-3/TRBV12-4 | NA
CASSSYIQQGAGETQHF | TGTGCCAGCAGTTCTTATATCCAACAGGGAGCTGGTGAGACCCAGCACTTC | TRBJ2-5 | NA | TRBV28 | once
CASSSSSGRLIDTQYF | TGTGCCAGCAGCTCCTCTAGCGGGAGATTGATAGATACGCAGTATTTT | TRBJ2-3 | TRBD2 | TRBV7-2 | NA
CAWVGTVHGYAF | TGTGCCTGGGTGGGGACAGTCCATGGCTACGCCTTC | TRBJ1-2 | TRBD1 | TRBV30 | NA
CASSLTAGIDTQYF | TGCGCCAGCAGCTTAACAGCGGGCATAGATACGCAGTATTTT | TRBJ2-3 | NA | TRBV7-3 | NA
CASSRSPETGELFF | TGTGCCAGCTCCCGGAGTCCAGAAACCGGGGAGCTGTTTTTT | TRBJ2-2 | NA | TRBV6-6 | many
CAGSANQGRYGYTF | TGTGCCGGCAGTGCAAACCAGGGAAGGTATGGTTACACCTTC | TRBJ1-2 | NA | TRBV28 | NA
CASRIAGGSNEQYF | TGTGCCAGCAGGATAGCGGGAGGGAGCAACGAGCAGTACTTC | TRBJ2-7 | TRBD2 | TRBV12-3/TRBV12-4 | many
CASSYNPGQGYEQYF | TGTGCCAGCAGTTATAACCCGGGACAGGGTTACGAGCAGTACTTC | TRBJ2-7 | TRBD1 | TRBV5-6 | many
CASRLDRGSYNEQFF | TGTGCCAGCAGACTCGACAGGGGGTCCTACAATGAGCAGTTCTTC | TRBJ2-1 | TRBD1 | TRBV6-1 | many
CAWSWDGSYEQYF | TGTGCCTGGAGTTGGGACGGATCCTACGAGCAGTACTTC | TRBJ2-7 | NA | TRBV30 | NA
CASSFDNERSF | TGTGCCAGCAGCTTTGACAATGAGCGGTCCTTC | TRBJ2-1 | NA | TRBV5-6 | NA
CTRNPGLAGPDTQYF | TGTACCAGGAACCCTGGACTAGCGGGCCCAGATACGCAGTATTTT | TRBJ2-3 | TRBD2 | TRBV11-2 | NA
CASSQIPARKGNTIYF | TGTGCCAGCAGCCAAATACCGGCAAGGAAGGGAAACACCATATATTTT | TRBJ1-3 | NA | TRBV11-3 | NA
CASSYGGSGGSYGYTF | TGTGCCAGCAGTTACGGGGGGTCAGGTGGATCCTATGGCTACACCTTC | TRBJ1-2 | NA | TRBV6-6 | many
CASSQTGVWNSPLHF | TGTGCCAGCAGCCAGACAGGGGTGTGGAATTCACCCCTCCACTTT | TRBJ1-6 | TRBD1 | TRBV14 | many
CASSSPQGAYEQYF | TGTGCCAGCAGCTCCCCCCAAGGGGCCTACGAGCAGTACTTC | TRBJ2-7 | NA | TRBV7-9 | NA
CSSVVGARTEAFF | TGTTCCAGCGTTGTGGGGGCGAGAACTGAAGCTTTCTTT | TRBJ1-1 | NA | TRBV12-3/TRBV12-4 | NA
CASGYRQGGTEAFF | TGTGCCAGCGGTTATAGACAGGGAGGAACTGAAGCTTTCTTT | TRBJ1-1 | TRBD1 | TRBV6-5 | NA
CASSPPQGSQPQHF | TGTGCCAGCAGTCCACCGCAGGGGTCCCAGCCCCAGCATTTT | TRBJ1-5 | NA | TRBV28 | many
CSVEWGTGEHETQCF | TGCAGCGTTGAATGGGGGACAGGGGAACATGAGACCCAGTGCTTC | TRBJ2-5 | TRBD1 | TRBV29-1 | NA
CVSRRQGLDTGELFF | TGTGTCAGCAGAAGACAGGGATTGGACACCGGGGAGCTGTTTTTT | TRBJ2-2 | TRBD1 | TRBV12-3/TRBV12-4 | NA
CIVTGHSGGELSF | TGTATCGTCACGGGGCACTCGGGCGGGGAGCTGTCTTTT | TRBJ2-2 | NA | TRBV29-1 | NA
CASSIVPTDTQYF | TGTGCCAGTAGTATAGTTCCCACAGATACGCAGTATTTT | TRBJ2-3 | NA | TRBV19 | few
CANSSTGTTQATNEKLFF | TGTGCCAACAGCTCGACAGGGACCACTCAAGCAACCAATGAAAAACTGTTTTTT | TRBJ1-4 | TRBD1 | TRBV11-2 | NA
CASSHDIRDRENTGDLFF | TGCGCCAGCAGCCACGACATAAGGGACAGGGAGAACACTGGGGATCTGTTTTTT | TRBJ2-2 | TRBD1 | TRBV10-2 | NA
CVSSLVAGNEQFF | TGTGTCAGCAGCTTGGTAGCCGGCAATGAGCAGTTCTTC | TRBJ2-1 | NA | TRBV5-4 | NA
CVSSWTSGCTTDTQYF | TGTGTCAGCAGTTGGACTAGCGGGTGTACAACAGATACGCAGTATTTT | TRBJ2-3 | TRBD2 | TRBV2 | NA
CASTPEWDTQYF | TGTGCCAGCACTCCAGAGTGGGATACCCAGTATTTT | TRBJ2-3 | NA | TRBV28 | NA
CASGSNGLAGTGELFF | TGTGCCAGCGGTTCCAATGGACTAGCGGGAACCGGGGAACTGTTTTTT | TRBJ2-2 | TRBD2 | TRBV6-6 | NA
CASRTGLAGVNEQFF | TGTGCCAGTAGGACGGGACTAGCGGGAGTCAATGAGCAGTTCTTC | TRBJ2-1 | TRBD2 | TRBV19 | NA
CASSPWDHGAGYEQYF | TGTGCCAGCAGCCCCTGGGATCATGGGGCGGGCTACGAGCAATACTTC | TRBJ2-7 | NA | TRBV7-9 | NA